The T cell receptor beta chain under discussion was sequenced for a study of beta chain features in type 1 diabetes. Findings and caveats of the study: Junctions at VDJ sites from type 1 diabetes patients had fewer insertions and more deletions. A cDNA-based sequencing approach could over-represent cells with high TCR expression.

Heparinised blood was drawn once per donor, averaging about 0.11 L. Using CD45RO/CCR7/CD25/CD127/CD95/CD27, CD4+ naive, central memory, regulatory and stem cell-like memory cells were sorted. The authors reverse transcribed all of the isolated RNA, so sequencing captured expressed TCRB transcripts. Assay: immunoSEQ multiplex PCR; the TCRdb copy retains only in-frame clones and omits some. The sample carries hundreds of thousands of clones, 30% recorded once. Remarks on this clone: Antigen specificity is unknown.

This CDR3 comprises 17 residues. CDR1 is SGHTA, CDR2 FQGNSA, per germline. Trimming cost V 1 base and J 8 bases, with 21 bases left between them. The clonotype originates from a man between 18 and 29 years old in good health. Sequenced: naive CD4+ T cells from blood. The chain carries TRBV7-2 and TRBJ2-1, with D perhaps matching TRBD1 or TRBD2 (5 bases each). As DNA, the CDR3 is TGTGCCAGCAGCTTAGATCGTCTGGGGACGATCGTATATGAGCAGTTCTTC. Its protein is CASSLDRLGTIVYEQFF. The full variable domain, in which reference TRBV7-2 and TRBJ2-1 provide the parts outside the CDR3, is GAGVSQSPSNKVTEKGKDVELRCDPISGHTALYWYRQSLGQGLEFLIYFQGNSAPDKSGLPSDRFSAERTGGSVSTLTIQRTQQEDSAVYLCASSLDRLGTIVYEQFFGPGTRLTVL.